The next 18 T cell receptor beta chains were all read from a single sample in a study of OX40 agonist ivuxolimab in advanced cancers. Produced via immunoSEQ multiplex PCR; TCRdb's table is partial and in-frame only. The data show 70,000 or so clones, roughly nine tenths seen once. The sample in question was CD4+ or CD8+ T cells sorted from blood, obtained in a trial of the OX40 agonist ivuxolimab. The receptors shown here come from an adult with an advanced solid tumor such as melanoma, head and neck, liver or kidney cancer.

The genes are TRBV5-5 and TRBJ2-3, with 11 bases identical to TRBD2. This CDR3 is built from 16 residues. Germline lookup yields CDR1 SGHKS and CDR2 YYEKEE (reference sequence). V shed 0 bases and J 2 bases; nucleotides not matched to a gene: 2. This chain's CDR3 is CASSLASGGYTDTQYF. For the CDR3, the DNA is TGTGCCAGCAGCTTGGCTAGCGGGGGGTACACAGATACGCAGTATTTT.

The chain carries TRBV30 and TRBJ2-4; D gene unclear. V lost 0 bases and J 7 bases, leaving 10 bases between the germline ends. The CDR3 consists of 13 residues. Germline V gives CDR1 GTSNPN, CDR2 SVGIG (reference sequence). CDR3 sequence: CAWSVGPLNIQYF. CDR3 nucleotide sequence: TGTGCCTGGAGTGTTGGACCGCTCAACATTCAGTACTTC.

In regard to this clone: Its ends do not fully match the called genes, so a read error is possible. The chain employs TRBV5-1 and TRBJ2-7, with a weak D call TRBD1 (5 bases). CDR1 and CDR2 from the germline V gene are SGHRS and YFSETQ. This CDR3 spans 14 amino acids. The CDR3 coding sequence is TGCACCAGCAGCTTGGCCGCAGGGTGGGACGAGCAGTACTTC. As protein: CTSSLAAGWDEQYF.

The chain's CDR3 is CAWSVGREYEQYF. The CDR3 DNA sequence: TGTGCCTGGAGTGTTGGCAGGGAATACGAGCAGTACTTC. V usage is TRBV30 and J usage is TRBJ2-7; possible D gene TRBD1, 5 bases. The CDR3 has 13 amino acids. Germline assignment: CDR1 GTSNPN and CDR2 SVGIG (reference sequence). Trimming left V 0 bases short and J 4 bases short, with 10 bases between. The whole variable domain, filled in from reference TRBV30 and TRBJ2-7, reads SQTIHQWPATLVQPVGSPLSLECTVEGTSNPNLYWYRQAAGRGLQLLFYSVGIGQISSEVPQNLSASRPQDRQFILSSKKLLLSDSGFYLCAWSVGREYEQYFGPGTRLTVT.

This clone was seen only once. The gene calls are TRBV14 and TRBJ2-7; 7 nucleotides line up with TRBD2. The CDR3 has 13 residues. In germline, CDR1 is SGHDN, CDR2 FVKESK. The V and J ends lost 4 bases and 2 bases, in that order; junction bases with no gene match: 2. Written as DNA, the CDR3 is TGTGCCAGCAGCCCCGGGGGGACCTACGAGCAGTACTTC. Translated, it gives CASSPGGTYEQYF.

CDR3 bases: TGTGCCTGGAGTGTACCGAGGGATGAGCAGTTCTTC. Translated, it gives CAWSVPRDEQFF. V is TRBV30 and J is TRBJ2-1; a possible D gene is TRBD2 (5 bases). The CDR3 has 12 amino acids. From germline, CDR1 is GTSNPN and CDR2 SVGIG (reference sequence). The V end was cut by 0 bases, the J end by 8 bases, with 8 bases between.

The rearrangement uses TRBV5-1 and TRBJ1-1; D is ambiguous. The CDR3 has 15 residues. Trimming cost V 2 bases and J 0 bases, with 11 bases left between them. CDR1 is SGHRS, CDR2 YFSETQ, per germline. DNA for the CDR3: TGCGCCAGCAGCTTTGGGCCGGAAATGAACACTGAAGCTTTCTTT. The encoded protein is CASSFGPEMNTEAFF.

This clone was detected only once. The CDR3 region is CASSPSGDQPQHF. The CDR3 coding sequence is TGTGCCAGTAGTCCCTCGGGCGATCAGCCCCAGCATTTT. The V gene is TRBV19, the J gene TRBJ1-5; no clear D. Germline CDR1 reads LNHDA; CDR2 reads SQIVND (reference sequence). The V gene lost 5 bases and the J gene lost 5 bases, with 10 bases spanning the gap. The CDR3 sequence is 13 residues long.

The J gene is TRBJ2-2, the V gene TRBV19, with TRBD1 matching 9 bases. The CDR3 covers 16 residues. V shed 9 bases and J 5 bases; nucleotides not matched to a gene: 13. Germline loops: CDR1 LNHDA, CDR2 SQIVND (reference sequence). In nucleotides, the CDR3 is TGTGCCAGCCTTTGGACAGGGGAAGAAGTAACCGGGGAGCTGTTTTTT. Its protein is CASLWTGEEVTGELFF.

This chain joins TRBV7-8 and TRBJ2-7; 9 positions match TRBD1. The CDR3 runs to 17 residues. CDR1 and CDR2 (germline): SGHVS, FQNEAQ. Losses at the gene ends were 5 bases for V and 2 bases for J; bases not matched to a gene: 13. The CDR3, as DNA: TGTGCCAGCAGCCCCGTAGGGACAGGGCTTATGGCCTACGAGCAGTACTTC. This gives the protein CASSPVGTGLMAYEQYF.

The chain couples TRBV6-1 to TRBJ1-5; weak D call: TRBD1 (5 bases). The V end lost 7 bases, the J end lost 6 bases, and 13 bases lay between the germline ends. The CDR3 length is 13 residues. Germline V lookup: CDR1 MNHNS, CDR2 SASEGT. The CDR3 spells CASTDGGSQPQHF. In DNA form, the CDR3 reads TGTGCCAGCACCGATGGGGGTTCTCAGCCCCAGCATTTT.

The CDR3 coding sequence is TGCGCCAGCAGCCAAGGACAGAAATCGCCCCAGCATTTT. It codes for CASSQGQKSPQHF. The chain uses TRBV4-1 and TRBJ1-5; a possible D gene is TRBD1 (5 bases). V was trimmed by 1 base and J by 9 bases, leaving 10 bases between them. The length of the CDR3 is 13 residues. Looked up from germline, CDR1 is MGHRA and CDR2 is YSYEKL.

The chain employs TRBV7-8 and TRBJ1-6; tentatively, D is TRBD1 (6 bases). The CDR3 is 19 amino acids. Germline values: CDR1 SGHVS, CDR2 FQNEAQ. V lost 7 bases and J lost 0, with 22 bases in between. In DNA form, the CDR3 reads TGTGCCAGCACCCAGAGGGGGGCGAGGCAGAGCTCCTATAATTCACCCCTCCACTTT. Translating it yields CASTQRGARQSSYNSPLHF.

The chain employs TRBV29-1 and TRBJ2-7; the match to TRBD2 covers 7 bases. This CDR3 spans 15 amino acids. V trimming: 1 base; J trimming: 2 bases; junction bases outside the gene matches: 8. Germline CDR1 reads SQVTM; CDR2 reads ANQGSEA. The CDR3: CSVEGGGAPTYEQYF. The CDR3 DNA reads TGCAGCGTTGAAGGGGGGGGTGCACCGACCTACGAGCAGTACTTC.

CDR3 region: CASSLATGRTEAFF. The DNA of the CDR3 is TGTGCCAGCAGTTTGGCGACAGGGCGCACTGAAGCTTTCTTT. This chain connects TRBV27 to TRBJ1-1, with 7 bases that match TRBD1. In germline, CDR1 is MNHEY, CDR2 SMNVEV (reference sequence). The J segment lost 4 bases and the V segment lost 3 bases, leaving 5 bases of the junction unmatched. This CDR3 spans 14 amino acids.

The genes are TRBV27 and TRBJ2-1, with unresolved D. This CDR3 region has 13 residues. V was pared by 4 bases and J by 9 bases, with 13 bases between. Germline V gene data show CDR1 as MNHEY and CDR2 as SMNVEV (reference sequence). CDR3 protein: CASSWYRVSEQFF. Here the CDR3 DNA reads TGTGCCAGCAGTTGGTATAGGGTGAGTGAGCAGTTCTTC.

The genes are TRBV21-1 and TRBJ1-1; the table gives TRBD1 as D, unverified against the DNA. TRBV21-1 is recorded as a pseudogene. The CDR3 has 18 amino acids. The CDR3 is CASSKGRGTRRSDTEAFF. The CDR3 coding sequence is TGTGCCAGCAGCAAAGGTAGGGGTACTCGTAGATCTGACACTGAAGCTTTCTTT.

The rearrangement links TRBV10-3 to TRBJ1-2; D gene uncertain. Between the trimmed V and J ends, which lost 8 bases and 5 bases, there was a span of 12 bases. CDR1 and CDR2 from the germline V gene are ENHRY and SYGVKD. The CDR3 sequence is 12 residues long. CDR3: CAIGGESYGYTF. The DNA of the CDR3 is TGTGCCATCGGCGGCGAGTCGTATGGCTACACCTTC.